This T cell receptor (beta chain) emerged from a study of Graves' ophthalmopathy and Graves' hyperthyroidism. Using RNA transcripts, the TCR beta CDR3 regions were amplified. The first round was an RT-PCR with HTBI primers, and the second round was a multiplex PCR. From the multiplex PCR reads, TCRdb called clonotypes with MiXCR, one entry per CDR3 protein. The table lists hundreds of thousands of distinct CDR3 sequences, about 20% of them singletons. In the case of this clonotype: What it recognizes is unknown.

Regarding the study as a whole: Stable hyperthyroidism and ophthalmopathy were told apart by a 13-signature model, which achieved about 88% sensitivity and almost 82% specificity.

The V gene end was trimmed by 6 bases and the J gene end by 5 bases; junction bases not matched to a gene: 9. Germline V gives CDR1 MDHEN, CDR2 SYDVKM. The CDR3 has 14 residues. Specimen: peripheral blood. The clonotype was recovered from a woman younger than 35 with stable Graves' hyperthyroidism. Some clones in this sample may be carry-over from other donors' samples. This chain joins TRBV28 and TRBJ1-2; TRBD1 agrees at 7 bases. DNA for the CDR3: TGTGCCAGCAGGGCCGGGACAGCAACTTATGGCTACACCTTC. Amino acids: CASRAGTATYGYTF.